The text below deals with one TCR beta chain. No cognate antigen has been identified for it. No per-base quality is available; no much larger clone lies one base away. The CDR1 and CDR2 encoded by the germline V gene are SGHTA and FQGNSA. V and J are truncated by 3 bases and 4 bases respectively, leaving an intervening sequence of 7 bases. From its cysteine to its phenylalanine, the CDR3 spans 12 amino acids. Left in the record is the CDR3 DNA by itself, 36 bases read in frame from the first base. This record belongs to a study (dated by TCRdb to the mid-2010s). Concerning the study at large: The study tested whether tumor-infiltrating Tregs in breast cancer are recruited from blood Tregs or converted in situ from other CD4+ T cell subsets. The research as a whole found: In terms of TCR gene usage, tumor memory CD4+ T cells clustered together with blood and lymph node memory CD4+ cells, as well as with lymph node naive CD4+ cells. The TCR alpha and beta sequences of tumor-infiltrating Tregs showed the greatest overlap with tumor naive CD4+ T cells, followed by blood naive CD4+ T cells. Validation in the larger cohort was restricted to a single TCR beta V-J rearrangement rather than whole repertoires.

Memory CD4+ T cells were isolated as CD4+CD45RO+CD25- cells. Tregs, naive and memory CD4+ T cells from tumor, blood and ipsilateral draining lymph nodes of about five breast cancer patients underwent full-length TCR alpha and beta sequencing. Tumor tissue, along with lymph nodes from ipsilateral axillary dissection, was perfused with PBS, minced, and then digested using collagenase I and hyaluronidase. Ficoll density gradient centrifugation was used to isolate mononuclear cells from either lymph nodes or less than 55 ml of peripheral blood. Sorted cell populations were confirmed by FACS to exceed 90% purity. Full-length TCR variable regions were amplified by 5' RACE PCR with constant-region reverse primers, and semi-nested PCR with Nested Universal Primer A was subsequently performed. Using the ReliaPrep RNA Cell Miniprep System, total RNA was extracted, and the SMARTer RACE 5'/3' Kit was then used to reverse transcribe the RNA into 5'RACE-ready cDNA. Multiplex adaptors were used to barcode the full-length TCR alpha and beta libraries, which were then sequenced on an Illumina MiSeq. From the authors' description of their analysis: For each of nine subset-tissue groups, sequencing data from the five patients were combined, and the groups were compared by unsupervised clustering of TCR gene usage. Repertoire similarity was calculated with the Morisita-Horn index, weighting shared sequences by their contribution to each repertoire. TCRdb reworked the public reads: Q25 trimming with fastp, MiXCR clone assembly, productive beta chains retained. For every CDR3 protein sequence, its rows merge into one entry that carries the most common genes and DNA. TCRdb's processing, not the study's, gives the V and J calls here. The sample contains roughly 6,100 distinct CDR3 sequences, roughly two thirds of them found a single time. In total, the top ten clones hold around 4.3% of the sample.

This clonotype was sampled from a female donor with breast cancer. The sample taken for sequencing was memory CD4+ T cells sorted from a lymph node. The intended sense of this specimen's cell subset or site label: memory CD4+ T cells, CD4+CD45RO+CD25-. Rearrangement joined TRBV7-2 to TRBJ2-7, with no confident D gene call. The nucleotides are TGTGCCAGCAGCTTCGGAGAATACGAGCAGTACTTC. Its translation reads: CASSFGEYEQYF.